In its sample, the clone carrying this T cell receptor beta chain was seen a few times. Its antigen is undetermined. The V and J ends lost 3 bases and 6 bases, in that order; junction bases with no gene match: 13. Germline V CDR1 and CDR2: SGDLS, YYNGEE. This CDR3 region has 17 residues. This sample is part of a study of beta chain features in type 1 diabetes. Overall study results and limits: Moderately but significantly shorter TCRB CDR3s were found in Type 1 diabetes patients in all four CD4+ subsets. These data did not resolve whether HLA type affects TCRB rearrangement.

Sequencing targeted expressed TCRB transcripts, as all isolated RNA had been reverse transcribed. Libraries were prepared by immunoSEQ multiplex PCR; TCRdb keeps only in-frame clonotypes and omits some of them. The table has some 330,000 clones, over 10% seen once; the top ten hold around 0.01%. Each sorted population was over 98% pure. The chain has TRBV9 and TRBJ2-3; 10 nucleotides match TRBD2. The sample was naive CD4+ T cells from blood. The receptor comes from a young woman with type 1 diabetes. The CDR3 reads CASSGPVIAGGSDTQYF. The DNA for the CDR3 is TGTGCCAGCAGCGGCCCTGTTATAGCGGGAGGAAGCGATACGCAGTATTTT.